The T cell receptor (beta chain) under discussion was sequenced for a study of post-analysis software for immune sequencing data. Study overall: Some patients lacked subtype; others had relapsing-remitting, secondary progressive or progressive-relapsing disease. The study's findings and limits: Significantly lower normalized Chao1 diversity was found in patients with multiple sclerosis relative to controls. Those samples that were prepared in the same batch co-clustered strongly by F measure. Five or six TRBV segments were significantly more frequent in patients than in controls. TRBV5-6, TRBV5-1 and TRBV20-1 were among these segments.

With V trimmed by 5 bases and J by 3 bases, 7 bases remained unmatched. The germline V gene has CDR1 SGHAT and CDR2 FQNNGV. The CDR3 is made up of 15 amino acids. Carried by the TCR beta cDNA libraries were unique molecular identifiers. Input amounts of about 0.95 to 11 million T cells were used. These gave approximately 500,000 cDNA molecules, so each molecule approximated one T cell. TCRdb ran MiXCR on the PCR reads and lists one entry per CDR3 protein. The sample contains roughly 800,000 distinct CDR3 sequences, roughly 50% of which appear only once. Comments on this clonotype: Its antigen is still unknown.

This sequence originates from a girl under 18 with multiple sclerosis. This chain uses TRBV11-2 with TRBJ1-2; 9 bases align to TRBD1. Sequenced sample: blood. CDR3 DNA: TGTGCCAGCAGCCAGACAGGGGGACTGCACTATGGCTACACCTTC. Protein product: CASSQTGGLHYGYTF.